The present T cell receptor beta chain was sequenced within a study of blood T cell repertoires in COVID-19. Looking at the study overall: The origin of the acute and convalescent COVID-19 samples was the United States, Italy and Spain.

There are 12 residues in the CDR3. V was pared by 4 bases and J by 7 bases, with 12 bases between. CDR1 SGDLS and CDR2 YYNGEE come from the germline V gene. Measured with immunoSEQ multiplex PCR; TCRdb has only the in-frame clones, and not every one. This sample has roughly 220,000 clones, with 88% found just once. The clonotype comes from a young woman who had recovered from COVID-19. V is TRBV9 and J is TRBJ2-7, with unresolved D. The sequenced material came from PBMCs or T cells enriched from blood (not recorded which). CDR3 sequence reads: CASSRGPGEQYF. The CDR3 nucleotides read TGTGCCAGCAGCCGAGGCCCTGGGGAGCAGTACTTC.